A selection of T cell receptor beta chains follows, all from one sample in a study of blood T cell repertoires in COVID-19. Method: immunoSEQ multiplex PCR; TCRdb's copy keeps in-frame clones and lacks some. The sample has roughly 230,000 clones; approximately 85% are singletons. Source material: PBMCs or T cells enriched from blood (not recorded which). All receptors come from a woman in her forties or fifties who had been exposed to COVID-19. CDR3s include the opening cysteine and the closing phenylalanine or tryptophan. The order of the fields is J gene, V gene, clone size, D gene, CDR3 protein, CDR3 DNA. The D gene is left open where the match is weak. For some rows the clone size is stated as once, few or many, or as a class when expanded; others skip it.

>TRBJ1-5|TRBV4-2|.|.
CASSQRVRTDSNSNQPQHF
TGTGCCAGCAGCCAAAGAGTGAGAACCGATTCAAATAGCAATCAGCCCCAGCATTTT
>TRBJ2-5|TRBV7-2|.|.
CASSLGSLVAQYF
TGTGCCAGCAGCTTAGGTTCCCTTGTCGCCCAGTACTTC
>TRBJ1-4|TRBV5-8|.|.
CASSRTDGGATNEKLFF
TGTGCCAGCAGCCGGACGGACGGAGGGGCAACTAATGAAAAACTGTTTTTT
>TRBJ2-7|TRBV28|.|TRBD1
CASSLTTGGGSYEQYF
TGTGCCAGCAGTTTAACTACAGGGGGCGGCTCCTACGAGCAGTACTTC
>TRBJ1-4|TRBV3-1/TRBV3-2|few|.
CASSQLPDTTNEKLFF
TGTGCCAGCAGCCAATTGCCGGACACAACTAATGAAAAACTGTTTTTT
>TRBJ2-2|TRBV9|.|.
CASSAIRGSTGELFF
TGTGCCAGCAGCGCGATCAGGGGATCCACCGGGGAGCTGTTTTTT
>TRBJ1-1|TRBV2|.|.
CANQIKFEAFF
TGTGCCAACCAGATAAAATTTGAAGCTTTCTTT
>TRBJ1-3|TRBV19|.|.
CASSIDHSSGNTIYF
TGTGCCAGTAGTATAGATCACAGCTCTGGAAACACCATATATTTT
>TRBJ2-1|TRBV11-3|.|TRBD2
CASSLDQRGNEQFF
TGTGCCAGCAGCTTAGATCAGCGGGGCAATGAGCAGTTCTTC
>TRBJ2-3|TRBV11-3|.|.
CASSKGQSTDTQYF
TGTGCCAGCAGCAAGGGACAAAGCACAGATACGCAGTATTTT
>TRBJ2-2|TRBV5-1|.|.
CATGSGANTGELFF
TGCGCCACCGGATCGGGGGCGAACACCGGGGAGCTGTTTTTT
>TRBJ2-5|TRBV7-2|.|.
CASSLVALKETQYF
TGTGCCAGCAGCTTAGTTGCACTGAAAGAGACCCAGTACTTC
>TRBJ1-2|TRBV25-1|few|.
CASSESGGLHGYTF
TGTGCCAGCAGTGAATCTGGAGGGCTCCATGGCTACACCTTC
>TRBJ1-1|TRBV19|.|.
CASSIRGGSEEAFF
TGTGCCAGTAGTATCAGGGGAGGGAGTGAAGAAGCTTTCTTT
>TRBJ1-1|TRBV11-2|.|.
CASSQRTGLGTEAFF
TGTGCCAGCAGCCAGCGGACGGGACTGGGCACTGAAGCTTTCTTT
>TRBJ1-1|TRBV5-5|.|.
CASSLYEGNTEAFF
TGTGCCAGCAGCTTGTATGAGGGGAACACTGAAGCTTTCTTT
>TRBJ1-2|TRBV19|.|.
CASSPFTRDYGYTF
TGTGCCAGTAGTCCCTTTACCCGGGACTATGGCTACACCTTC
>TRBJ1-4|TRBV19|.|.
CASSVREGEKLFF
TGTGCCAGTAGTGTACGGGAGGGGGAAAAACTGTTTTTT
>TRBJ1-1|TRBV29-1|once|.
CSGGRTANTEAFF
TGCAGCGGGGGACGGACAGCAAACACTGAAGCTTTCTTT
>TRBJ1-2|TRBV5-1|once|TRBD1
CASSPDRGVYGYTF
TGCGCCAGCAGCCCTGACAGGGGAGTTTATGGCTACACCTTC
>TRBJ2-3|TRBV5-1|.|TRBD2
CASSSSGVDTQYF
TGCGCCAGCAGCTCTAGCGGGGTAGATACGCAGTATTTT
>TRBJ2-7|TRBV5-4|.|.
CASSYSPGHLDEQYF
TGTGCCAGCAGCTACTCCCCGGGACACCTGGACGAGCAGTACTTC
>TRBJ2-7|TRBV5-6|.|.
CASSSRLNSYEQYF
TGTGCCAGCAGCTCTAGACTGAACTCCTACGAGCAGTACTTC
>TRBJ1-1|TRBV7-9|.|TRBD1
CASSPQTGKGNTEAFF
TGTGCCAGCAGCCCTCAGACAGGGAAGGGGAACACTGAAGCTTTCTTT